Described below is a single T cell receptor (beta chain) sequence and its context. The data were obtained in a study of beta chain features in type 1 diabetes. One heparinised blood draw, averaging about 120 mL, came from each donor. Naive, central memory, regulatory and stem cell-like memory cells within the CD4+ compartment were sorted using CD45RO/CCR7/CD25/CD127/CD95/CD27. Trimming stripped 7 bases from V and 4 bases from J, with 14 bases between. The germline CDR1 and CDR2 sequences are MDHEN and SYDVKM. This CDR3 contains 13 residues. Investigators reverse transcribed all isolated RNA, so they sequenced expressed TCRB transcripts. This table comes from immunoSEQ multiplex PCR, and its TCRdb copy is limited to in-frame clones, with some not included. Found here are approximately 300,000 clones, about 10% of them singletons; the top ten hold 0.015%.

Sample: naive CD4+ T cells from blood. V and J are TRBV28 and TRBJ2-7; tentative D call: TRBD1 (5 bases). This receptor was taken from a woman under 40 in good health. The CDR3 DNA sequence: TGTGCCAGCAACCAGGGATCGGATTACGAGCAGTACTTC. This encodes CASNQGSDYEQYF. Combining the CDR3 with reference TRBV28 and TRBJ2-7 gives the whole variable domain DVKVTQSSRYLVKRTGEKVFLECVQDMDHENMFWYRQDPGLGLRLIYFSYDVKMKEKGDIPEGYSVSREKKERFSLILESASTNQTSMYLCASNQGSDYEQYFGPGTRLTVT.